This T cell receptor beta chain appears in the sequencing data of a study of T cells in Graves' hyperthyroidism and ophthalmopathy. This clonotype was seen at least ten times. The antigen is unknown. Patients were excluded because of uncontrolled infection, other autoimmune disease, pregnancy or lactation. TCR beta CDR3 regions were amplified from RNA. The HTBI primer set was used in a first-round RT-PCR of the TCR CDR3. A single record per CDR3 protein comes from TCRdb applying MiXCR to the multiplex PCR reads. The profile shows 500,000 to 600,000 distinct CDR3 sequences, around 46% of them singletons. General study points: Blood also contained most expanded thyroid clonotypes above 0.001. For ophthalmopathy, model prediction preceded onset by a median around 7 months.

This CDR3 has 13 residues. Trimming pared 0 bases from V and 10 bases from J, leaving 10 bases between. Per the germline V gene, CDR1 is LNHDA and CDR2 is SQIVND (reference sequence). This chain joins TRBV19 and TRBJ1-5; D remains ambiguous. Sample: peripheral blood or thyroid tissue (not recorded which). This TCR derives from a woman under 30 with Graves' hyperthyroidism. The CDR3 sequence is CASSIDAAGPQHF. The CDR3, as DNA: TGTGCCAGTAGTATAGATGCCGCCGGACCCCAGCATTTT.